This T cell receptor (beta chain) was recorded in a study of shared clonotypes between healthy human individuals. Study-wide points: Generally, estimated richness proved larger in naive subsets than it did in memory subsets. Researchers sampled only blood; tissue repertoires likely differ. Rarefaction showed sorted-subset sequencing was incomplete despite large depth. Relative to clonotypes present in all four donors, those not shared had lower generation probabilities.

A word on this clone: The target antigen is unknown.

Produced via immunoSEQ multiplex PCR; TCRdb's table is partial and in-frame only. The sample has over 1.4 million clones; around 97% are singletons. Sequencing was carried out using naive CD4+ T cells sorted from blood. The subset was: CD45RA+ positively selected. The TCR originated in a man aged 30 to 39 in good health.

The CDR3 sequence: CASSYGQGNTGELFF. In DNA, the CDR3 is TGTGCCAGCAGTTATGGACAGGGGAACACCGGGGAGCTGTTTTTT. This chain links TRBV6-6 with TRBJ2-2; TRBD1 agrees at 8 bases. The V and J ends lost 3 bases and 1 base, in that order; junction bases with no gene match: 1. The CDR3 totals 15 residues. Germline values: CDR1 MNHNY, CDR2 SVGAGI (reference sequence).